This TCR beta chain was observed in a study of T cells in Graves' hyperthyroidism and ophthalmopathy (dated by TCRdb to the late 2010s). In the study overall: Peripheral blood samples were taken at initial diagnosis, before any treatment was given. The paper describes TCR Vbeta CDR3 sequencing of fewer than 150 peripheral blood samples, made up of about 40 ophthalmopathy patients, around 73 hyperthyroidism patients and some 17 progressor patients. To identify TCR V-J signatures that set the groups apart, the researchers used a discovery cohort of 90 to 100 patients, made up of under 45 with Graves' ophthalmopathy and 57 with stable Graves' hyperthyroidism. For training and testing, the 80 to 100 patients in the discovery cohort were randomly divided in a 7:3 ratio. In about six Graves' hyperthyroidism patients, the study also compared T-cell repertoires from thyroid tissue with T-cell repertoires from blood. Prospective prediction of ophthalmopathy was tested in an independent validation cohort of fewer than 20 hyperthyroidism patients and 15 to 17 patients who later progressed to ophthalmopathy. After sampling, hyperthyroidism patients received methimazole starting at 30 mg daily, and ophthalmopathy patients received high-dose intravenous methylprednisolone.

In the case of this clonotype: Its antigen is still unknown. The sample holds no much larger clone one base away, and base qualities are not on file.

Graves' hyperthyroidism was defined as stable when no progression to ophthalmopathy occurred over 18 months of follow-up. Hyperthyroidism patients were newly diagnosed, had a disease duration of under 2 months, and were aged 18 to 65 years. Patients with uncontrolled infections, other autoimmune diseases, pregnancy or lactation were excluded. Clinical symptoms, serum thyroxine and TRAb, thyroid ultrasound, and orbital computed tomography formed the basis for the diagnoses. PBMCs were separated from about 10 ml of fresh peripheral blood using Ficoll-Paque density gradient centrifugation. Trizol reagent was used to extract total RNA, and RNA quality was then checked on an Agilent 2100 Bioanalyzer. For CDR1 and CDR2, the germline V gene (reference sequence) lists GTSNPN and SVGIG. From cysteine to phenylalanine, the CDR3 is 13 amino acids long. The retained sequence is limited to the CDR3, 39 bases, with the frame set at the first base. At the junction V is shortened by 3 bases and J by 6 bases, with 12 bases in between.

TCR beta CDR3 regions were amplified from RNA transcripts. The first round of RT-PCR for the TCR CDR3 was performed with the HTBI primer set and the Qiagen OneStep RT-PCR kit. A second multiplex PCR round built the libraries, followed by size selection and purification. Sequencing of the libraries was done on an Illumina HiSeq2000 using paired-end 100 bp reads. In the paper's pipeline: SOAPnuke was used to process the raw data, removing reads that contained adapters or uncalled bases, had a mean Phred below 15, or lacked an exact match to the constant primer or identifier. High-quality paired reads were merged with COPE v1.2.5, and unique nucleotide sequences were defined as clonotypes. MiTCR v1.1 was used to align the clonotypes against IMGT TRBV, TRBD and TRBJ reference segments. The analysis was restricted to V-J combinations with a frequency above 0.0001, which together covered just over 99% of the repertoires. The TCS score was defined as the ratio of F50 (clonal expansion) to E x V (chaos), calculated using BLOSUM62-based TCRdist between CDR3 peptides within each V-J. Welch's t-statistics and random forest reduced fewer than 600 V-J features to some 14, which were used in a naive Bayes classifier (R e1071). TCRdb handled the public reads itself, with Q25 trimming in fastp and clone calling in MiXCR, and kept productive beta chains. Each entry is one CDR3 protein sequence, shown with its most common DNA and genes. These V and J calls are TCRdb output, not the study's own analysis. A total of a few hundred thousand distinct CDR3 sequences appear in this sample, 25% of them only once. The ten top clones hold around 70% of the sample.

The research as a whole found: Most expanded thyroid clonotypes (frequency above 0.001) were also detected in blood, suggesting blood repertoires may reflect thyroid immune responses. No statistical method was used to fix the sample size in advance, and group allocation was not hidden from the investigators. Ophthalmopathy was separated from stable hyperthyroidism by a 13 V-J signature model, with 85% to 90% sensitivity and about 81% specificity obtained in cross-validation and 80%/75% obtained in testing. In validation, the model predicted progression to ophthalmopathy a median of roughly 6.5 months before onset, with over 60% sensitivity and more than 72% specificity.

This sequence originates from a man between 50 and 59 years old with Graves' hyperthyroidism. Material: blood. This receptor chain uses TRBV30 and TRBJ2-1; matching of 5 bases hints at TRBD2 as the D gene. DNA sequence: TGTGCCTGGAGGACCGTGGGGAGCAATGAGCAGTTCTTC. Its amino acids are CAWRTVGSNEQFF.